The source of this T cell receptor beta chain is a study of identical twins. Study results and limitations: Partial confounding of zero-insertion analyses by invariant MAIT and iNKT cells was possible. Twins showed weaker excess sharing in their beta out-of-frame sequences.

In its sample, this clonotype was seen a few times. Its antigen is as yet unknown. A universal primer binding site was introduced by template switching. The final cDNA contained unique molecular identifiers. TCRdb ran MiXCR on the 5' RACE reads and lists one entry per CDR3 protein. Of around 680,000 distinct CDR3 sequences in the sample, 8.5% to 9% were seen once. The length of the CDR3 is 15 residues. V lost 5 bases and J 7 bases, leaving 17 bases between the germline ends. Another study also made use of these data, one on yellow fever vaccine responses in identical twins. That source adds: Convergence reportedly seemed to mark part of the twins' vaccine T cell response, with personalization marking the rest.

This receptor was obtained from a woman younger than 35 in good health. The V gene is TRBV12-3 or TRBV12-4, the J gene TRBJ1-4, with TRBD1 as a possible D gene (6 bases). Sequenced input: PBMCs. CDR3 in amino acids: CASSRNVQGGEKLFF. The CDR3, as DNA: TGTGCCAGCAGTCGAAACGTACAGGGAGGTGAAAAACTGTTTTTT.